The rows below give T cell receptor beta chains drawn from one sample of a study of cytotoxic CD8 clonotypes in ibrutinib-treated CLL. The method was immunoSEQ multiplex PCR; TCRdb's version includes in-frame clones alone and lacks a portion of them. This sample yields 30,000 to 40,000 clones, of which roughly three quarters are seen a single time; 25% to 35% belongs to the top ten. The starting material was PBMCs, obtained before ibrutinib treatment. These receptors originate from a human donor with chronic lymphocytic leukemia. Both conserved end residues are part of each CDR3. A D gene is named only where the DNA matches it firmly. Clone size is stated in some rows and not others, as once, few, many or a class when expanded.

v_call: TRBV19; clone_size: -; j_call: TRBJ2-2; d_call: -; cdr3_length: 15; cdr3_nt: TGTGCCAGTAGTATCATCGAACAGCCCACCGGGGAGCTGTTTTTT; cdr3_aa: CASSIIEQPTGELFF
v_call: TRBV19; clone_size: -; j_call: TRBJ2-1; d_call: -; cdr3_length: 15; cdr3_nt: TGTGCCAGTATCGGAGACGGAAACCTATACAATGAGCAGTTCTTC; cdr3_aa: CASIGDGNLYNEQFF
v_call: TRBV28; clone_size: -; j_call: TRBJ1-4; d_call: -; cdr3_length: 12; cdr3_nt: TGTGCCAGCAGTTTCGATAGGGAAAAACTGTTTTTT; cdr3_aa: CASSFDREKLFF
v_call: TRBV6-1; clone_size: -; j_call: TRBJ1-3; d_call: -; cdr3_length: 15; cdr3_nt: TGTGCCAGCAGTGAAGCCGTGGGCTCTGGAAACACCATATATTTT; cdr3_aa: CASSEAVGSGNTIYF
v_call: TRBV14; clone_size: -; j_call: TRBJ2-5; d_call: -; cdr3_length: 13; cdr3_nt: TGTGCCAGCAGCCAAGACGACGGGGCGACCCAGTACTTC; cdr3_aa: CASSQDDGATQYF
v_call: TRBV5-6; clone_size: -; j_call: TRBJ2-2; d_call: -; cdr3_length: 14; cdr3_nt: TGTGCCAGCAGCTTAGTTGGGAGCACCGGGGAGCTGTTTTTT; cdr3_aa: CASSLVGSTGELFF
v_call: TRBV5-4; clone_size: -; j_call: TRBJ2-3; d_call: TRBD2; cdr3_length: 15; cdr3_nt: TGTGCCAGCTCACCGGGGGGATTGGGCACAGATACGCAGTATTTT; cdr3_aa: CASSPGGLGTDTQYF
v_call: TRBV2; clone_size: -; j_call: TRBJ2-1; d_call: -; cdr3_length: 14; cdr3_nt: TGTGCCAGCCTAGGGCGCCGACTTGGCAATGAGCAGTTCTTC; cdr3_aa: CASLGRRLGNEQFF
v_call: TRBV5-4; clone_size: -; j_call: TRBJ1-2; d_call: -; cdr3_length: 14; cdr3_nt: TGTGCCAGCAGCCCGGGACTAACTAACTATGGCTACACCTTC; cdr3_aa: CASSPGLTNYGYTF
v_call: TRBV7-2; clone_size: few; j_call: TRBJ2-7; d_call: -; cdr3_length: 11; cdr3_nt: TGTGCCAGCAGCCACTCCTACGAGCAGTACTTC; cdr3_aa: CASSHSYEQYF
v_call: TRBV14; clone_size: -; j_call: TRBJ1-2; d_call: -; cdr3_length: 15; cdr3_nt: TGTGCCAGCAGCCAAGTTGGACAGAAGAATCATGGCTACACCTTC; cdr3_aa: CASSQVGQKNHGYTF
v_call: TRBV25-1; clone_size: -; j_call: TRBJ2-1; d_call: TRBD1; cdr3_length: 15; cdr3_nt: TGTGCCAGCAGTGAATCTTTTCGGGACAGGTTCGGGCAGTTCTTC; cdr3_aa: CASSESFRDRFGQFF
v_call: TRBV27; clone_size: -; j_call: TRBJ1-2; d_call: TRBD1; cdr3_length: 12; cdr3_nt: TGTGCCAGCAGTTCGCAGGGGGGCGGCTACACCTTC; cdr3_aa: CASSSQGGGYTF
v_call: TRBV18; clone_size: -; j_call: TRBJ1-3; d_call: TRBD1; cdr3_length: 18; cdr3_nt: TGTGCCAGCTCACGGGACAGGGCCACGAAAACGACTGGAAACACCATATATTTT; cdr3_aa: CASSRDRATKTTGNTIYF
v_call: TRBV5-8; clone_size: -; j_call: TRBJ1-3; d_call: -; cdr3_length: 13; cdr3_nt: TGTGCCAGCAGGGATTCGGCGGGAAACACCATATATTTT; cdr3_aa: CASRDSAGNTIYF
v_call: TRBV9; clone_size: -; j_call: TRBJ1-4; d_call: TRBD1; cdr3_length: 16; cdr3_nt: TGTGCCAGCAGCGTAGCTACGGGACAGGAAAATGAAAAACTGTTTTTT; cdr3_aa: CASSVATGQENEKLFF
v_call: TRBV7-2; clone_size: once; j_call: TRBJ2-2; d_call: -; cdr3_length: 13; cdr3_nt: TGTGCCAGCAGCTTAACGGGAACCGGGGAGCTGTTTTTT; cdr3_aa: CASSLTGTGELFF
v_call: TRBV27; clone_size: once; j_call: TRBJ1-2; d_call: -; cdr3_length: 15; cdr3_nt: TGTGCCAGCAGTTCGGTCGTGGGAAGTAACTATGGCTACACCTTC; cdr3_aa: CASSSVVGSNYGYTF
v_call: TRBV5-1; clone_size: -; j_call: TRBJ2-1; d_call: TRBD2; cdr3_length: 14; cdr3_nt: TGCGCCAGCAGCCCACGGGAGGTTGCTAATGAGCAGTTCTTC; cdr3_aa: CASSPREVANEQFF
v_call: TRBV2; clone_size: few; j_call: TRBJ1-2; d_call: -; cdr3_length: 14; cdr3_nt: TGTGCCAGCAGTGAAGGGCAGGTGAACTATGGCTACACCTTC; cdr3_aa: CASSEGQVNYGYTF
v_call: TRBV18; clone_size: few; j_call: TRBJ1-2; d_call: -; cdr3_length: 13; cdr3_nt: TGTGCCAGCTCACAACAGTCTAACTATGGCTACACCTTC; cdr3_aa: CASSQQSNYGYTF
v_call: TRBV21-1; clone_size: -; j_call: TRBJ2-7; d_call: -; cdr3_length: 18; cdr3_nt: TGTGCCAGCAGCAAAGTCAGTAGGACAGGGATTCACTACTACGAGCAGTACTTC; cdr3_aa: CASSKVSRTGIHYYEQYF
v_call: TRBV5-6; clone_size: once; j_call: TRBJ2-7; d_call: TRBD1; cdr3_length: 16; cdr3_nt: TGTGCCAGCAGCTTCGGATTGGGACAGGGCATCGGCGAGCAGTACTTC; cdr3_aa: CASSFGLGQGIGEQYF
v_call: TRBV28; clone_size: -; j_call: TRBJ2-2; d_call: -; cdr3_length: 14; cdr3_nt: TGTGCCAGCAGTTACGGGACCTCCAGCGGGGAGCTGTTTTTT; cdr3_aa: CASSYGTSSGELFF
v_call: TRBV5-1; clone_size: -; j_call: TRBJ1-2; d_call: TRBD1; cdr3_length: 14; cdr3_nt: TGCGCCAGCAGCGTCCGGGACAGTAACTATGGCTACACCTTC; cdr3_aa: CASSVRDSNYGYTF
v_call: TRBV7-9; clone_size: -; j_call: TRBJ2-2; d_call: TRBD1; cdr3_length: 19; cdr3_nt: TGTGCCAGCAGCTTAGTATGGACAGGGGGCTGGGTGAACACCGGGGAGCTGTTTTTT; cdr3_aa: CASSLVWTGGWVNTGELFF
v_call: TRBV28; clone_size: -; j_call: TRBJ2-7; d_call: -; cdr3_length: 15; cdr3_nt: TGTGCCAGCAGTATCTACCGGGACGGGGCCTACGAGCAGTACTTC; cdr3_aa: CASSIYRDGAYEQYF
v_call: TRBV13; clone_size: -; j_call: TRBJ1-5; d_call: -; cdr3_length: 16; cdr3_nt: TGTGCCAGCAGCTCACGGACAGTGGGAAGCAATCAGCCCCAGCATTTT; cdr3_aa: CASSSRTVGSNQPQHF
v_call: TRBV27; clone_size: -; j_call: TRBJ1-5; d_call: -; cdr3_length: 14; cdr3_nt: TGTGCCAGCAGTTTGGTGGCGGTCAATCAGCCCCAGCATTTT; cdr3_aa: CASSLVAVNQPQHF
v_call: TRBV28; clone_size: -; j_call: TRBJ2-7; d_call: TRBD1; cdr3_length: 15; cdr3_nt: TGTGCCAGCAGTTTATTTAGGACAGGGGCCTACGAGCAGTACTTC; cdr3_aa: CASSLFRTGAYEQYF
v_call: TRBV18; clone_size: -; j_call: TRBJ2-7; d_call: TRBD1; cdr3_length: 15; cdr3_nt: TGTGCCAGCTCACAGGGACAGGGGGCCACCTACGAGCAGTACTTC; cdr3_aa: CASSQGQGATYEQYF
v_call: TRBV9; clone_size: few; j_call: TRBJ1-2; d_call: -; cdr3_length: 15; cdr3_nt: TGTGCCAGCAGCGGACGACAGAACCCTAACTATGGCTACACCTTC; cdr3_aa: CASSGRQNPNYGYTF
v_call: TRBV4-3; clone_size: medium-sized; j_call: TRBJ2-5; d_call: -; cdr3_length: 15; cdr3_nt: TGCGCCAGCAGCCAAGTCCACTCAGCTACCGAGACCCAGTACTTC; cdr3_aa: CASSQVHSATETQYF